This TCR beta chain was identified during a study of a mutant IDH1 vaccine in newly diagnosed glioma. Study information: Patients began vaccination 4-6 weeks after radiotherapy alone, or with temozolomide cycles.

Using immunoSEQ multiplex PCR, the repertoire was profiled, and TCRdb retains in-frame clones only, with some absent. The data contain roughly 110,000 clones, roughly 90% of them seen just once; the ten biggest clones take up 0.5% to 0.65%. Regarding time point: week 11, during vaccination. Topical imiquimod accompanied each vaccine dose, which consisted of 300 ug of mutant IDH1 20-mer peptide. To note about this clone: Its specificity is unknown.

CDR3 length equals 14 residues. Germline lookup yields CDR1 SGDLS and CDR2 YYNGEE. V lost 4 bases and J 3 bases, leaving 13 bases between the germline ends. The source was PBMCs, collected from a glioma patient whose treatment included an IDH1 peptide vaccine. The V gene is TRBV9, the J gene TRBJ1-1; perhaps TRBD1 as D (5 bases). The TCR originated in a woman between 50 and 59 years old with glioma. The CDR3 here is CASSPRQLDTEAFF. Here the CDR3 DNA reads TGTGCCAGCAGCCCTAGACAGTTGGACACTGAAGCTTTCTTT.